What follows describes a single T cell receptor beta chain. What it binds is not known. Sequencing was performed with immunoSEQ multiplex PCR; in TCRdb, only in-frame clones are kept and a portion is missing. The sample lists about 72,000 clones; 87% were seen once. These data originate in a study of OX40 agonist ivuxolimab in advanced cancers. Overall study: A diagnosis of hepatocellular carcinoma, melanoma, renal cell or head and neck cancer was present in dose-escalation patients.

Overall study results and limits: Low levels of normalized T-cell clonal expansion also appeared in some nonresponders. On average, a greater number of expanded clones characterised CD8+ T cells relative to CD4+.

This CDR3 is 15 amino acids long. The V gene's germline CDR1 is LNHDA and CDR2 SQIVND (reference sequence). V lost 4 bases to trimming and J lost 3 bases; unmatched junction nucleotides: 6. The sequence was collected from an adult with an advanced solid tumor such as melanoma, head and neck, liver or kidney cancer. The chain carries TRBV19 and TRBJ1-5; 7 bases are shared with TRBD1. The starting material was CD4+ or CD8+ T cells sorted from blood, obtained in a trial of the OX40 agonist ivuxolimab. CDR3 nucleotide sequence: TGTGCCAGTAGTACAATAGGGGGCATCAATCAGCCCCAGCATTTT. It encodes CASSTIGGINQPQHF.